The 30 T cell receptor beta chains reported below all come from one sample, sequenced in a study of CXCR3-negative and CXCR3-positive naive CD8 T cells. Whole-study results and caveats: Compared with CXCR3-negative naive cells, CXCR3-positive naive cells showed more hydrophobic TRB CDR3s.

The antigens these receptors bind are not known. Libraries were UMI-labeled 5' RACE TRB cDNA. Reprocessing the 5' RACE reads, TCRdb reports a single entry for every CDR3 protein and omits DNA. Across under 150,000 distinct CDR3 sequences, the top ten clones capture about 0.61% of the sample. The sample was naive CXCR3+ CD8+ T cells from blood. Noted subset: CD45RO-CCR7+CD27+CD95- naive CD8+ T cells expressing CXCR3 (TNR3+). The receptors were sampled from a human donor in good health. Some clones in this sample may be carry-over from other donors' samples.

The V call is TRBV27, the J call TRBJ2-7; TCRdb picks TRBD2, but there is no DNA to check that call. Germline V gene data show CDR1 as MNHEY and CDR2 as SMNVEV (reference sequence). The CDR3 contains 15 residues. This CDR3 reads CASSLSASGISEQYF.

This rearrangement joins TRBV18 to TRBJ1-5; no DNA is available, so the TRBD1 call from TCRdb remains unchecked. Looked up from germline, CDR1 is KGHSH and CDR2 is LQKENI. This CDR3 has 21 amino acids. The CDR3 is CASGRPRDSPSRTKINQPQHF.

V usage is TRBV5-1 and J usage is TRBJ2-7; TCRdb names TRBD2, which stays unverified in the absence of DNA. From germline, CDR1 is SGHRS and CDR2 YFSETQ. The CDR3 has 14 residues. CDR3 residues: CASSWTSGSYEQYF.

The chain carries TRBV18 and TRBJ2-7; lacking DNA, the TRBD1 call made by TCRdb goes unchecked. From germline, CDR1 is KGHSH and CDR2 LQKENI. This CDR3 spans 16 amino acids. The CDR3 is CANSPPPGVAPDEQYF.

The chain links TRBV11-2 to TRBJ2-3; lacking DNA, the TRBD1 call made by TCRdb goes unchecked. The CDR3 loop spans 18 amino acids. Germline loops: CDR1 SGHAT, CDR2 FQNNGV. The CDR3 sequence is CASRDNSWDRVNTDTQYF.

The rearrangement joins TRBV4-2 to TRBJ2-7. Germline assignment: CDR1 LGHNA and CDR2 YNFKEQ. The CDR3 has 15 residues. CDR3 residues: CASSQDNDWGYEQYF.

The V call is TRBV7-9, the J call TRBJ2-1. This CDR3 spans 16 amino acids. Germline CDR1 is SEHNR and CDR2 is FQNEAQ (reference sequence). The CDR3 sequence is CASSFSFGSSYNEQFF.

The J gene is TRBJ2-2, the V gene TRBV27; TCRdb reports TRBD2, a call that lacks DNA to check it against. There are 16 residues in the CDR3. CDR1 and CDR2 from the germline V gene are MNHEY and SMNVEV (reference sequence). The CDR3 reads CASSFLLAGGVGELFF.

The gene calls are TRBV20-1 and TRBJ2-2; TCRdb outputs TRBD2, but without DNA this stays unchecked. Germline CDR1 DFQATT, CDR2 SNEGSKA (reference sequence). The CDR3 spans 17 residues. CDR3 protein: CSARPEGRGANTGELFF.

The CDR3 protein is CATSDRDSRDDTQYF. The chain has TRBV24-1 and TRBJ2-3; TCRdb calls TRBD2, which cannot be checked without DNA. From germline, CDR1 is KGHDR and CDR2 SFDVKD. This CDR3 is built from 15 residues.

The chain combines TRBV19 with TRBJ2-1; TCRdb's D call of TRBD2 is untestable without DNA. The CDR3 covers 15 residues. Germline V gene lookup returns CDR1 LNHDA and CDR2 SQIVND (reference sequence). This CDR3 is CASSIAGSGYNEQFF. Filled out from reference TRBV19 and TRBJ2-1, the complete variable domain reads DGGITQSPKYLFRKEGQNVTLSCEQNLNHDAMYWYRQDPGQGLRLIYYSQIVNDFQKGDIAEGYSVSREKKESFPLTVTSAQKNPTAFYLCASSIAGSGYNEQFFGPGTRLTVL.

The gene calls are TRBV29-1 and TRBJ2-5. The germline gives CDR1 SQVTM, CDR2 ANQGSEA. The CDR3 totals 12 residues. The CDR3 loop reads CSVERGKETQYF.

The chain combines TRBV10-3 with TRBJ1-2; TCRdb calls TRBD1, which cannot be checked without DNA. This CDR3 has 13 residues. The germline gives CDR1 ENHRY, CDR2 SYGVKD. The CDR3 sequence: CAILRQGGHGYTF.

The chain employs TRBV29-1 and TRBJ2-7; no DNA is available, so the TRBD1 call from TCRdb remains unchecked. The germline gives CDR1 SQVTM, CDR2 ANQGSEA. The CDR3 has 12 amino acids. The CDR3 is CSVPGRGWEQYF.

The chain has TRBV27 and TRBJ1-1. This CDR3 contains 14 residues. Germline lookup yields CDR1 MNHEY and CDR2 SMNVEV (reference sequence). The CDR3 protein is CASSLSGVNTEAFF.

The V call is TRBV11-3, the J call TRBJ1-1; TCRdb proposes TRBD1, but this gene call is untestable without DNA. CDR3 length: 15 amino acids. Germline V lookup: CDR1 SGHNT, CDR2 YENEEA. The CDR3 protein is CASSTRTGSNTEAFF.

The chain joins TRBV28 to TRBJ2-1. Germline CDR1 MDHEN, CDR2 SYDVKM. The CDR3 runs to 13 residues. CDR3 region: CASSQFENNEQFF. The full variable domain, its missing parts supplied by reference TRBV28 and TRBJ2-1, is DVKVTQSSRYLVKRTGEKVFLECVQDMDHENMFWYRQDPGLGLRLIYFSYDVKMKEKGDIPEGYSVSREKKERFSLILESASTNQTSMYLCASSQFENNEQFFGPGTRLTVL.

CDR3 in amino acids: CASSVDAGANQPQHF. This rearrangement joins TRBV9 to TRBJ1-5; TCRdb names TRBD1, which stays unverified in the absence of DNA. The CDR3 has 15 residues. Germline values: CDR1 SGDLS, CDR2 YYNGEE.

The chain links TRBV7-2 to TRBJ2-1. CDR1 and CDR2 (germline): SGHTA, FQGNSA. CDR3 length equals 12 residues. The CDR3 sequence is CASSERMDEQFF.

The chain's CDR3 is CASSPARASKNGNEQFF. V gene TRBV7-9 combines with J gene TRBJ2-1; TCRdb's D gene call, TRBD1, goes unchecked for lack of DNA. Looked up from germline, CDR1 is SEHNR and CDR2 is FQNEAQ (reference sequence). CDR3 length: 17 residues. Variable domain in full (rest from reference TRBV7-9 and TRBJ2-1): DTGVSQNPRHKITKRGQNVTFRCDPISEHNRLYWYRQTLGQGPEFLTYFQNEAQLEKSRLLSDRFSAERPKGSFSTLEIQRTEQGDSAMYLCASSPARASKNGNEQFFGPGTRLTVL.

This chain uses TRBV9 with TRBJ2-1; the D call of TRBD2 rests on TCRdb alone, since no DNA is present to check it. Germline V gene lookup returns CDR1 SGDLS and CDR2 YYNGEE. The CDR3 runs to 15 residues. CDR3: CASSVVSGSTNEQFF.

The chain has TRBV29-1 and TRBJ2-7; TCRdb designates TRBD1, a call that cannot be tested without DNA. Germline V gene lookup returns CDR1 SQVTM and CDR2 ANQGSEA. This CDR3 contains 13 residues. CDR3 loop: CSVEGGNSYEQYF.

V usage is TRBV29-1 and J usage is TRBJ2-7; the TCRdb D gene call, TRBD1, has no DNA to confirm it. Per the germline V gene, CDR1 is SQVTM and CDR2 is ANQGSEA. The CDR3 length is 13 residues. The CDR3 sequence is CSVGQANDYEQYF.

The chain links TRBV4-1 to TRBJ2-3; as DNA is missing, the TRBD1 call by TCRdb cannot be tested. CDR3 length equals 16 residues. Germline V gives CDR1 MGHRA, CDR2 YSYEKL. CDR3: CASSPVGGRSSDTQYF.

The gene calls are TRBV5-1 and TRBJ1-1; TCRdb indicates TRBD1, and absent DNA this call remains unverified. The CDR3 loop spans 14 amino acids. CDR1 is SGHRS and CDR2 is YFSETQ in the germline V gene. The CDR3 sequence is CASSLWGGNTEAFF.

The chain carries TRBV20-1 and TRBJ2-5; TCRdb's assignment of TRBD1 cannot be checked, as there is no DNA. The CDR3 length is 11 residues. Germline CDR1 is DFQATT and CDR2 is SNEGSKA (reference sequence). CDR3: CSVGVGETQYF.

V usage is TRBV6-2 or TRBV6-3 and J usage is TRBJ1-1. The CDR3 runs to 16 residues. The germline V gene encodes CDR1 MNHEY and CDR2 SVGEGT. This CDR3 reads CASSYSGLDMNTEAFF.

J is TRBJ2-7 and V is TRBV21-1. TRBV21-1 corresponds to a pseudogene. The CDR3 spans 16 residues. The CDR3: CASSIPTAISSYEQYF.

The rearrangement links TRBV29-1 to TRBJ2-1; TCRdb gives TRBD2 as the D gene, but with no DNA this cannot be confirmed. This CDR3 spans 15 amino acids. Germline CDR1 and CDR2: SQVTM and ANQGSEA. The CDR3 here is CSVEDRASFVDEQFF.

This chain connects TRBV7-9 to TRBJ1-1. Germline CDR1 reads SEHNR; CDR2 reads FQNEAQ (reference sequence). The CDR3 extends over 13 amino acids. CDR3 residues: CASSLGRTTEAFF. Using reference TRBV7-9 and TRBJ1-1 for the parts outside the CDR3, the full variable domain is DTGVSQNPRHKITKRGQNVTFRCDPISEHNRLYWYRQTLGQGPEFLTYFQNEAQLEKSRLLSDRFSAERPKGSFSTLEIQRTEQGDSAMYLCASSLGRTTEAFFGQGTRLTVV.